One sample yielded the 32 T cell receptor beta chains listed below, sequenced in a study of blood T cell repertoires in COVID-19. Generated by immunoSEQ multiplex PCR, the TCRdb table keeps only in-frame clones and is missing some. The table includes 25,000 to 35,000 clones, 85% to 90% detected once. Sequencing was performed on peripheral blood. Receptors originate from a man older than 75 with acute or convalescent COVID-19.

This clone was observed a single time. The chain recombines TRBV2 with TRBJ2-3; D is possibly TRBD2 (6 bases). V lost 9 bases and J 8 bases, leaving 21 bases between the germline ends. The CDR3 sequence is 14 residues long. The germline CDR1 and CDR2 sequences are SNHLY and FYNNEI. The CDR3 DNA follows: TGTGCCAGTAACATGGACGTTGAGGGAGGTACGCAGTATTTT. Its translation: CASNMDVEGGTQYF.

This clone has just a few counts. The rearrangement uses TRBV5-1 and TRBJ1-2; D is possibly TRBD1 (5 bases). The CDR3 is made up of 15 amino acids. The V end lost 0 bases, the J end lost 3 bases, and 12 bases lay between the germline ends. The germline CDR1 and CDR2 sequences are SGHRS and YFSETQ. The CDR3, as DNA: TGCGCCAGCAGCTTGGTTGGTGACAGTGACTATGGCTACACCTTC. Translating gives CASSLVGDSDYGYTF.

This chain joins TRBV10-1 and TRBJ2-5; 8 nucleotides line up with TRBD2. Looked up from germline, CDR1 is WNHNN and CDR2 is SYGVQD (reference sequence). This CDR3 contains 15 residues. With 0 bases clipped from V and 5 bases from J, the junction kept 5 bases outside the gene matches. The CDR3 sequence: CASSESIGGRETQYF. In DNA, the CDR3 is TGCGCCAGCAGTGAGTCGATTGGCGGGAGGGAGACCCAGTACTTC.

J is TRBJ2-5 and V is TRBV24-1; 9 bases are a match to TRBD1. The CDR3 loop spans 15 amino acids. Germline V gives CDR1 KGHDR, CDR2 SFDVKD. V trimming: 4 bases; J trimming: 5 bases; junction bases outside the gene matches: 7. The CDR3 loop reads CATSDSGQGGETQYF. The CDR3 nucleotides are TGTGCCACCAGTGACTCGGGACAGGGTGGGGAGACCCAGTACTTC.

This clone was picked up a small number of times. The J gene is TRBJ2-7, the V gene TRBV30; 10 bases match TRBD1. The germline gives CDR1 GTSNPN, CDR2 SVGIG (reference sequence). The V gene end was trimmed by 5 bases and the J gene end by 3 bases; junction bases not matched to a gene: 7. The CDR3 runs to 14 residues. The CDR3, as DNA: TGTGCCTGGGGACCGGGACAGGGGAGCTACGAGCAGTACTTC. It translates to CAWGPGQGSYEQYF.

V is TRBV3-1 (or the pseudogene TRBV3-2) and J is TRBJ1-5, with a weak D call TRBD1 (5 bases). Trimming shortened V by 0 bases and J by 4 bases, and 7 bases separated the two germline ends. The CDR3 length is 14 residues. From germline, CDR1 is LGHDT and CDR2 YNNKEL (reference sequence). Here the CDR3 DNA reads TGTGCCAGCAGCCAAGATCCAGGGAATCAGCCCCAGCATTTT. Amino acid sequence: CASSQDPGNQPQHF.

The chain uses TRBV18 and TRBJ2-1; TRBD2 matches 12 bases. V shed 3 bases, J shed 5 bases, and the junction held 8 bases outside the gene matches. There are 17 residues in the CDR3. The germline V gene has CDR1 KGHSH and CDR2 LQKENI. The CDR3 region is CASSPGLAGTTNNEQFF. DNA for the CDR3: TGTGCCAGCTCACCGGGACTAGCGGGTACCACAAACAATGAGCAGTTCTTC.

The genes are TRBV3-1 (or the pseudogene TRBV3-2) and TRBJ2-7, with no clear D. CDR3 length: 13 amino acids. Trimming left V 4 bases short and J 6 bases short, with 13 bases between. Per the germline V gene, CDR1 is LGHDT and CDR2 is YNNKEL (reference sequence). The CDR3 DNA reads as TGTGCCAGCAGCCGCCGCATAGAGTCCGAGCAGTACTTC. Its translation is CASSRRIESEQYF.

This chain uses TRBV30 with TRBJ1-1, with 9 bases that match TRBD1. Germline CDR1 and CDR2: GTSNPN and SVGIG (reference sequence). The CDR3 runs 16 residues. With V trimmed by 2 bases and J by 8 bases, 15 bases remained unmatched. CDR3 nucleotides: TGTGCCTGGAGTCCGAACAGGGGGCGCAGGGTTCGAGAAGCTTTCTTT. The encoded protein is CAWSPNRGRRVREAFF.

J is TRBJ2-1 and V is TRBV18; 8 nucleotides align to TRBD2. The length of the CDR3 is 16 residues. Losses at the gene ends were 2 bases for V and 0 bases for J; bases not matched to a gene: 3. The germline gives CDR1 KGHSH, CDR2 LQKENI. Here the CDR3 reads CASSPIAGPSYNEQFF. CDR3 bases: TGTGCCAGCTCACCAATAGCGGGACCCTCCTACAATGAGCAGTTCTTC.

The genes are TRBV18 and TRBJ1-5; D unclear. Deletions cut 6 bases from V and 5 bases from J, with 11 bases between. This CDR3 is built from 13 residues. The V gene's germline CDR1 is KGHSH and CDR2 LQKENI. The CDR3 DNA is TGTGCCAGCTCCCCGGGTCGAGATCAGCCCCAGCATTTT. Residues: CASSPGRDQPQHF.

This clone has just one count. This chain connects TRBV5-5 to TRBJ1-6; possible D gene TRBD1, 5 bases. Trimming cost V 4 bases and J 9 bases, with 17 bases left between them. CDR1 SGHKS and CDR2 YYEKEE come from the germline V gene (reference sequence). The CDR3 runs 15 residues. In nucleotides, the CDR3 is TGTGCCAGCAGCCTGACCATGGGGCCGGGTTCACCCCTCCACTTT. Protein product: CASSLTMGPGSPLHF.

V is TRBV12-3 or TRBV12-4 and J is TRBJ2-5; D unclear. The ends were cut back, 2 bases at V and 5 bases at J, with 3 bases in the middle. This CDR3 is 11 amino acids long. Here the CDR3 reads CASSLSETQYF. CDR3 in DNA: TGTGCCAGCAGTTTATCGGAGACCCAGTACTTC.

This clone was seen only once. This chain links TRBV28 with TRBJ2-1, with 13 bases identical to TRBD2. This CDR3 region has 18 residues. Germline V lookup: CDR1 MDHEN, CDR2 SYDVKM. After removal of 8 bases from V and 15 bases from J, the junction contained 25 bases not matched to a gene. The CDR3: CASGSPLRGRTSGSQGFF. The CDR3 nucleotides are TGTGCCAGCGGATCCCCCCTCCGGGGAAGGACTAGCGGGAGCCAAGGGTTCTTC.

This clone was seen only once. This rearrangement joins TRBV10-3 to TRBJ2-3, with a possible D match to TRBD1 (6 bases). The CDR3 loop spans 16 amino acids. From germline, CDR1 is ENHRY and CDR2 SYGVKD. Between the trimmed V and J ends, which lost 0 bases and 5 bases, there was a span of 15 bases. The CDR3 sequence is CAISESRTGRKDTQYF. The DNA of the CDR3 is TGTGCCATCAGTGAGTCTAGAACAGGGAGAAAAGATACGCAGTATTTT.

This clone has a single count. The rearrangement links TRBV27 to TRBJ2-5, with 7 positions matching TRBD1. The CDR3 runs to 14 residues. The J segment lost 2 bases and the V segment lost 6 bases, leaving 6 bases of the junction unmatched. CDR1 and CDR2 (germline): MNHEY, SMNVEV (reference sequence). CDR3 nucleotide sequence: TGTGCCAGCAGACGACAGGGTCAGCAAGAGACCCAGTACTTC. Its translation is CASRRQGQQETQYF.

V is TRBV27 and J is TRBJ1-2; TRBD1 matches 10 bases. CDR3 size: 15 residues. CDR1 and CDR2 from the germline V gene are MNHEY and SMNVEV (reference sequence). V gave up 5 bases and J gave up 2 bases; unmatched junction bases: 5. CDR3 protein: CASSPGQGRNYGYTF. The CDR3 DNA reads as TGTGCCAGCAGTCCGGGACAGGGGCGCAACTATGGCTACACCTTC.

This clone was counted between two and nine times. The CDR3 reads CASSISATNEKLFF. CDR3 DNA sequence: TGTGCCAGTAGTATATCCGCAACTAATGAAAAACTGTTTTTT. This chain uses TRBV19 with TRBJ1-4; no clear D. The germline V gene encodes CDR1 LNHDA and CDR2 SQIVND (reference sequence). V gave up 2 bases and J gave up 0 bases, with 4 bases separating them. The CDR3 loop spans 14 amino acids.

In its sample, this clone was seen once. V and J are TRBV10-3 and TRBJ2-3; D unclear. CDR1 and CDR2 from the germline V gene are ENHRY and SYGVKD. Trimming stripped 6 bases from V and 0 bases from J, with 16 bases between. There are 16 residues in the CDR3. The CDR3 DNA follows: TGTGCCATCAGCGGGTCGAGAGGTCGCAGCACAGATACGCAGTATTTT. This translates into CAISGSRGRSTDTQYF.

The rearrangement uses TRBV19 and TRBJ2-1, with 7 bases identical to TRBD2. With V trimmed by 2 bases and J by 6 bases, 4 bases remained unmatched. Germline CDR1 LNHDA, CDR2 SQIVND (reference sequence). CDR3 length: 14 residues. The CDR3 region has the DNA TGTGCCAGTAGTATACAGACTAGCATCAATGAGCAGTTCTTC. This gives the protein CASSIQTSINEQFF.

The chain recombines TRBV9 with TRBJ2-7; TRBD2 matches 10 bases. The V gene's germline CDR1 is SGDLS and CDR2 YYNGEE. V shed 3 bases, J shed 5 bases, and the junction held 8 bases outside the gene matches. CDR3 size: 15 residues. The CDR3 protein is CASSATSGKRNEQYF. In DNA form, the CDR3 reads TGTGCCAGCAGCGCCACTAGCGGGAAGCGGAACGAGCAGTACTTC.

This clone showed up just once. V and J are TRBV6-2 or TRBV6-3 and TRBJ2-2; D possibly corresponds to TRBD1 (6 bases). The CDR3 loop spans 16 amino acids. With 0 bases removed from V and 1 base from J, the gap between germline ends came to 9 bases. Germline loops: CDR1 MNHEY, CDR2 SVGEGT. Here the CDR3 reads CASSYSDRRNTGELFF. The CDR3 DNA sequence: TGTGCCAGCAGTTACTCTGACAGGCGGAACACCGGGGAGCTGTTTTTT.

CDR3 sequence: CAYVQGLGTEAFF. Here the CDR3 DNA reads TGTGCCTATGTTCAGGGGCTCGGTACTGAAGCTTTCTTT. V usage is TRBV30 and J usage is TRBJ1-1; perhaps TRBD1 as D (6 bases). This CDR3 has 13 amino acids. V lost 7 bases, J lost 5 bases, and 17 bases lay in between. Germline CDR1 GTSNPN, CDR2 SVGIG (reference sequence).

The J gene is TRBJ2-7, the V gene TRBV3-1 (or the pseudogene TRBV3-2); 7 bases map to TRBD1. Germline CDR1 is LGHDT and CDR2 is YNNKEL (reference sequence). V lost 1 base, J lost 6 bases, and 9 bases stayed unmatched. The CDR3 runs 15 residues. Here the CDR3 DNA reads TGTGCCAGCAGCCAAGGACCGGGCAGGGGGTTCGAGCAGTACTTC. Amino acids: CASSQGPGRGFEQYF.

The J gene is TRBJ2-1, the V gene TRBV11-3; 10 bases align to TRBD2. CDR3 length equals 15 residues. Germline V gene data show CDR1 as SGHNT and CDR2 as YENEEA. The J segment lost 5 bases and the V segment lost 4 bases, leaving 5 bases of the junction unmatched. The CDR3 loop is CASSSTSGVDNEQFF. The CDR3 DNA reads TGTGCCAGCAGCTCCACTAGCGGGGTTGACAATGAGCAGTTCTTC.

Details on this clone: One end of the junction does not line up with germline, which may come from a read error. The genes are TRBV12-5 and TRBJ1-5; D is possibly TRBD1 (6 bases). The length of the CDR3 is 13 residues. Germline CDR1 LGHNT, CDR2 FRNRAP. CDR3 sequence (DNA): TGTGCTAGTGGCTTGGACAGTAATCAGCCCCAGCATTTT. Its protein product is CASGLDSNQPQHF.

The chain employs TRBV11-2 and TRBJ2-1; the D gene is possibly TRBD2 (5 bases). The V gene lost 5 bases and the J gene lost 3 bases, with 14 bases spanning the gap. Germline V gene sequence: CDR1 SGHAT, CDR2 FQNNGV. The CDR3 is 15 residues long. CDR3 region: CASSPTRAGYNEQFF. CDR3 nucleotide sequence: TGTGCCAGCAGCCCGACCCGCGCGGGCTACAATGAGCAGTTCTTC.

This clone was seen a single time. J is TRBJ1-1 and V is TRBV5-6, with 8 bases aligning to TRBD1. V was pared by 5 bases and J by 4 bases, with 10 bases of the junction left unmatched. Germline V lookup: CDR1 SGHDT, CDR2 YYEEEE. The CDR3 runs to 15 residues. The CDR3 coding sequence is TGTGCCAGCAGGGCCGGGACAGGAACCTTCACTGAAGCTTTCTTT. Translated: CASRAGTGTFTEAFF.

The CDR3 is CATMGTLAGSGELFF. DNA for the CDR3: TGTGCCACAATGGGTACGCTAGCGGGTTCCGGGGAGCTGTTTTTT. The chain links TRBV27 to TRBJ2-2; 8 nucleotides line up with TRBD2. CDR1 is MNHEY, CDR2 SMNVEV, per germline (reference sequence). The V segment lost 10 bases and the J segment 6 bases; nucleotides outside the gene matches: 13. This CDR3 comprises 15 residues.

This chain links TRBV19 with TRBJ2-3; TRBD2 might be the D (7 bases). The CDR3 runs to 16 residues. Germline CDR1 is LNHDA and CDR2 is SQIVND (reference sequence). V was pared by 6 bases and J by 0 bases, with 16 bases between. The CDR3 nucleotides read TGTGCCAGTAGCGGGGGGCTCCAGAGTAGCACAGATACGCAGTATTTT. It is translated as CASSGGLQSSTDTQYF.

The chain carries TRBV19 and TRBJ2-5; TRBD2 matches at 10 bases. V lost 2 bases to trimming and J lost 4 bases; unmatched junction nucleotides: 4. The germline CDR1 and CDR2 sequences are LNHDA and SQIVND (reference sequence). The CDR3 is 15 amino acids. CDR3 DNA sequence: TGTGCCAGTAGTATAACTAGCGGGATGCGAGAGACCCAGTACTTC. Protein product: CASSITSGMRETQYF.

This clone occurred once. The chain has TRBV5-1 and TRBJ2-7, with 8 positions matching TRBD2. The CDR3 is 17 residues long. Germline-derived CDR1 and CDR2 are SGHRS and YFSETQ. Germline trimming cut 0 bases from V and 5 bases from J; bases unmatched to any gene: 13. The DNA of the CDR3 is TGCGCCAGCAGCTTGGATGGACTAGCCTACCGGACGGACGAGCAGTACTTC. This sequence encodes CASSLDGLAYRTDEQYF. The whole variable domain, remainder taken from reference TRBV5-1 and TRBJ2-7, is KAGVTQTPRYLIKTRGQQVTLSCSPISGHRSVSWYQQTPGQGLQFLFEYFSETQRNKGNFPGRFSGRQFSNSRSEMNVSTLELGDSALYLCASSLDGLAYRTDEQYFGPGTRLTVT.